Listed here is a single T cell receptor (beta chain). The study sequenced TCR beta in blood CD8+ and CD4+ T cells. TEMRA cells were FACS-enriched, with CD8+ and CD4+ T cells isolated negatively. The data are from a study of CD8 T cells in Susac syndrome. CDR3 size: 14 residues. Germline V gene lookup returns CDR1 DFQATT and CDR2 SNEGSKA (reference sequence). Reverse transcription used about 0.45 to 1 ug RNA and random hexamers. The authors amplified TCR beta CDR3 across 54 Vbeta and 13 Jbeta using immunoSEQ multiplex PCR. TCRdb independently ran MiXCR on the immunoSEQ multiplex PCR reads; one entry per CDR3 protein. The sample holds 170,000 or so distinct CDR3 sequences, 95% seen once.

The chain links TRBV20-1 to TRBJ2-1, with TRBD2 matching over 8 bases. The material sequenced was CD8+ T cells from PBMCs. The origin of this receptor is a human donor with multiple sclerosis. Here the CDR3 reads CSVLGGRSVGEQFF. CDR3 nucleotide sequence: TGCAGCGTGTTAGGCGGGAGGTCGGTAGGTGAGCAGTTCTTC.